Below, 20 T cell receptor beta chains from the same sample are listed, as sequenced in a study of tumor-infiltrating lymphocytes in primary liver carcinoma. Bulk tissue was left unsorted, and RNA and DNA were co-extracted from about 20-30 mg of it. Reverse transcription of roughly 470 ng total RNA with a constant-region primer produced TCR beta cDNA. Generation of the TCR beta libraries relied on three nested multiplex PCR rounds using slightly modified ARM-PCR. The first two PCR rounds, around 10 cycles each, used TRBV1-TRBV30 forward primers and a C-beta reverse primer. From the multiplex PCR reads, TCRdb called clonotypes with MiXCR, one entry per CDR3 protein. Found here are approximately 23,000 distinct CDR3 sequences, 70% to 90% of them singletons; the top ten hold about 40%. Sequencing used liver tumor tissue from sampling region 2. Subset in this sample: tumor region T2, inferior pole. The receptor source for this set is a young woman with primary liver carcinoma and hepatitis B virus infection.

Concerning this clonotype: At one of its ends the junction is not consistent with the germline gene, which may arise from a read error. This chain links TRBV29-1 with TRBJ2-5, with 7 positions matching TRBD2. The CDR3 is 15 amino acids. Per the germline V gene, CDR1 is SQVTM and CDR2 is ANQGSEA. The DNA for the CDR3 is TGCGGCGTTGAAACCGGAAGGGGAGGGAGGGAGATCCAGTACTTC. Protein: CGVETGRGGREIQYF.

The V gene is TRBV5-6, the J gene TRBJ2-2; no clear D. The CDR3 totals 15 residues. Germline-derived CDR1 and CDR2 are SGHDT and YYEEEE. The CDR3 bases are TGTACCGGCAGCTTGGCACCCAGAGTCACCAGTGAGCTGTTTTTT. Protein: CTGSLAPRVTSELFF.

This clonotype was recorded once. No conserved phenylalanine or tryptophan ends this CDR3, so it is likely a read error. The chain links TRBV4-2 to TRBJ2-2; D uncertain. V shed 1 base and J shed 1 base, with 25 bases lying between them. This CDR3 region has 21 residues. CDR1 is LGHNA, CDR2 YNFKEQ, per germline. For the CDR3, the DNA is TGTGCCAGCAGCCAAGCATTTTTCGGTCAGGAGCCGACAAAGAACACCGGGGAGCTGTTTTCT. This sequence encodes CASSQAFFGQEPTKNTGELFS.

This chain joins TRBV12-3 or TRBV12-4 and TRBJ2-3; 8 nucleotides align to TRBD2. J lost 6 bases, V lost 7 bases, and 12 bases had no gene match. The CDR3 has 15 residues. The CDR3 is CASTLGDASGDTQYF. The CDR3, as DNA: TGTGCCAGCACGCTTGGGGATGCTAGCGGGGATACGCAGTATTTT.

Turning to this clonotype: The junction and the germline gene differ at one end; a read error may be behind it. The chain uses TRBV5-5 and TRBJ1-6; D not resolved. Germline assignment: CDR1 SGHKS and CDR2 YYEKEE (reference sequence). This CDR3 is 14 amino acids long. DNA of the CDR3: TGTGTCAGTAGCTTGGACGTCAGTAATACACCCCTCCACTTT. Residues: CVSSLDVSNTPLHF.

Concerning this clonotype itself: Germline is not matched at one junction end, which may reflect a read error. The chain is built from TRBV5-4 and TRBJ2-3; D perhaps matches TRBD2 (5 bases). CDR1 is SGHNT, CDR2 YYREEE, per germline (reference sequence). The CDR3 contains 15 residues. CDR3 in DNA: TGTGGCAGCAGCCCGCCCTGGACGGAGGCAGATACGCAGTATTTT. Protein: CGSSPPWTEADTQYF. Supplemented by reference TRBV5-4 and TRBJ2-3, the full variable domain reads ETGVTQSPTHLIKTRGQQVTLRCSSQSGHNTVSWYQQALGQGPQFIFQYYREEENGRGNFPPRFSGLQFPNYSSELNVNALELDDSALYLCGSSPPWTEADTQYFGPGTRLTVL.

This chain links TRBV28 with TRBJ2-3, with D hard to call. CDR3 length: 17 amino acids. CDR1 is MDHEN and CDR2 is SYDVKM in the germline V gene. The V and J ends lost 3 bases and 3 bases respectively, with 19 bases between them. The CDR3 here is CASSFAKEGRLTDTQYF. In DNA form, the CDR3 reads TGTGCCAGCAGTTTCGCAAAAGAAGGGCGATTGACAGATACGCAGTATTTT.

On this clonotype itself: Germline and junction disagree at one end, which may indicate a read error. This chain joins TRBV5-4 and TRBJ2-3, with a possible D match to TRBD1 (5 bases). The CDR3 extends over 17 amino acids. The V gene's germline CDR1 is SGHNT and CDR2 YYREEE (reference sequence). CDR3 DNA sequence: TGTGCTAGCAGCGTAGACGGACACACTCCACACACAGATACGCAGTATTTT. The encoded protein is CASSVDGHTPHTDTQYF.

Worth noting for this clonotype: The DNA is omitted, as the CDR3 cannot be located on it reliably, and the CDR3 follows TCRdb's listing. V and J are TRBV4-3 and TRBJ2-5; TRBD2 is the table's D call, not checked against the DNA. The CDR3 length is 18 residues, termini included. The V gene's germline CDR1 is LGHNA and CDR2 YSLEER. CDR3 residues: CASSQDPWGGGTVEAQYF.

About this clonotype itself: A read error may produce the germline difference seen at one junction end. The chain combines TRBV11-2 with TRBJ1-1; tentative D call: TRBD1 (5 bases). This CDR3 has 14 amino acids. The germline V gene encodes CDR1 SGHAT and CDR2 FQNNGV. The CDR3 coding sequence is TGTGCCTGCAGATATACAGAGGGGAGGGCTGAAGCTGTCTTT. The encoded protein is CACRYTEGRAEAVF.

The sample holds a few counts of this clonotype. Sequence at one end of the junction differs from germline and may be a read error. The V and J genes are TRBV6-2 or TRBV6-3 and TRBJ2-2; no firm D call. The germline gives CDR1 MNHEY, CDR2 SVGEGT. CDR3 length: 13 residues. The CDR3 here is CASCYSEIGELFF. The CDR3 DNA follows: TGTGCCAGCTGTTACTCGGAGATCGGGGAGCTGTTTTTT.

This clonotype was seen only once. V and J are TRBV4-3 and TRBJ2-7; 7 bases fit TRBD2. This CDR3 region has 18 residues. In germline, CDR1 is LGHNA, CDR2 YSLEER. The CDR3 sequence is CGSSQAVSGGHISYEQYF. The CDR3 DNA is TGCGGCAGTAGCCAAGCTGTGTCGGGGGGTCACATTAGCTACGAGCAGTACTTC.

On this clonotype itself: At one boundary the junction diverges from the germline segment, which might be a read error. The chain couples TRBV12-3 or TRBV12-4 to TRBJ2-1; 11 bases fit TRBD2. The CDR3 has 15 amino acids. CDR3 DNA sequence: TGCGCCAGCAGCCTGCCAGGGACTAGCGGACTTGAGCAGTTCTTC. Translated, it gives CASSLPGTSGLEQFF.

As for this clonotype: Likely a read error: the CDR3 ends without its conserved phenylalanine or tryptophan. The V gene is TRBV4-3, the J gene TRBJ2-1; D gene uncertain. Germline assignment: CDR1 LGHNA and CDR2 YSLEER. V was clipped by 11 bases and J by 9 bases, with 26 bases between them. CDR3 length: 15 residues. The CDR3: CAWSQGMKGSGEQFS. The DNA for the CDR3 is TGCGCCTGGAGCCAAGGCATGAAAGGGTCCGGTGAGCAGTTCTCC.

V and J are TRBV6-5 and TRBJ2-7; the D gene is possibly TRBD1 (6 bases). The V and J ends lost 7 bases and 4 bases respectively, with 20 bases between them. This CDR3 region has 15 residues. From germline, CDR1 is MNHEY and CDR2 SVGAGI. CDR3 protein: CASNYKDSSSYEQYF. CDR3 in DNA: TGTGCCAGCAACTACAAGGACAGCAGCTCGTACGAGCAGTACTTC.

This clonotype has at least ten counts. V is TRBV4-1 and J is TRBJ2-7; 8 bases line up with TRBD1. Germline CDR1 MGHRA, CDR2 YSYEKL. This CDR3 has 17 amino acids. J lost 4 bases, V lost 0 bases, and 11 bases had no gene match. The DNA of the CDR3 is TGCGCCAGCAGCCAAGACAAATGGCAGGGGGCGCGGTACGAGCAGTACTTC. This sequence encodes CASSQDKWQGARYEQYF.

The DNA for the CDR3 is TGCAGCGCCGGAGGACAGGGTACCAATGAGCAGTTCTTC. Translated: CSAGGQGTNEQFF. The chain joins TRBV29-1 to TRBJ2-1; 8 bases are a match to TRBD1. The ends lost 7 bases at V and 6 bases at J; junction bases unmatched: 8. Germline V gene lookup returns CDR1 SQVTM and CDR2 ANQGSEA. This CDR3 region has 13 residues.

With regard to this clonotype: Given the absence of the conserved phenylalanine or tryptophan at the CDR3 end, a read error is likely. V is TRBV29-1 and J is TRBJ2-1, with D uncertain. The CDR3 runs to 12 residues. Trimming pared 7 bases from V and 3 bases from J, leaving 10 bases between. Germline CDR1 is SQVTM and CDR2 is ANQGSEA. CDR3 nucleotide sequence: TGCAGCGCCCCTAGGGACTACAATGAGCAGTTCTTA. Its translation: CSAPRDYNEQFL.

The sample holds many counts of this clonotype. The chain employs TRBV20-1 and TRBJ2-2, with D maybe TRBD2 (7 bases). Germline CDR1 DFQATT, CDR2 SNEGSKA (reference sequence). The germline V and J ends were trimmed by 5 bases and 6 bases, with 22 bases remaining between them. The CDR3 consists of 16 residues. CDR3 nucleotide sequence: TGCAGTGCTCCCAAAGGGGGGGGAGGGTCGCCCGGGGAGCTGTTTTTT. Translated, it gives CSAPKGGGGSPGELFF.

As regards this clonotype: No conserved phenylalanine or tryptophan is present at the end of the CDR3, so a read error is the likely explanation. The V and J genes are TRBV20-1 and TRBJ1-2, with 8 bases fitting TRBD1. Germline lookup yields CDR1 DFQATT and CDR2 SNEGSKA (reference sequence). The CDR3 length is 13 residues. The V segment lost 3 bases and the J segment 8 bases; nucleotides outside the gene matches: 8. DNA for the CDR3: TGCAGTGCTAGGGACGGGACAGGTGTCGGCTACACCTTG. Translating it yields CSARDGTGVGYTL.